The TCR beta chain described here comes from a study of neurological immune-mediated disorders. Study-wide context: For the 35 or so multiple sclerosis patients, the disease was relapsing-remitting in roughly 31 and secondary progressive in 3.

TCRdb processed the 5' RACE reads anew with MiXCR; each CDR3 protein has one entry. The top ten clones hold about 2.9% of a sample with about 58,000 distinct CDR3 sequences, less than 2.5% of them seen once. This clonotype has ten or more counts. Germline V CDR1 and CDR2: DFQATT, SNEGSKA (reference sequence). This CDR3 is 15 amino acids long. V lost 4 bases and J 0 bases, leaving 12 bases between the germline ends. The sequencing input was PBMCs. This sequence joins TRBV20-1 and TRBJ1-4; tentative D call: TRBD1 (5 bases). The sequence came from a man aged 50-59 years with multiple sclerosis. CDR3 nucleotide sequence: TGCAGTGCTAAGCCCGGGGGGACAACTAATGAAAAACTGTTTTTT. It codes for CSAKPGGTTNEKLFF.